These T cell receptor beta chains were read from a single sample in a study of control samples from healthy donors and cancer patients. Clones were sequenced by immunoSEQ multiplex PCR, and TCRdb holds only the in-frame ones, with some missing. Here the sample spans about 84,000 clones, about 79% being singletons. The sequenced material came from PBMCs. The receptors shown here come from a man aged 55 to 70 with head and neck cancer. Both conserved end residues are part of each CDR3. Each record gives: CDR3 length, D gene, J gene, clone size, V gene, CDR3 protein, CDR3 DNA. D genes are given only for firm matches. Clone size is not always given. Where it is, it says once, few, many or a class for expanded clones.

>13|NA|TRBJ2-3|few|TRBV12-5
CASGLPGADTQYF
TGTGCTAGTGGTTTGCCCGGGGCAGATACGCAGTATTTT
>15|NA|TRBJ1-2|once|TRBV6-1
CASSEAPEGLHGYTF
TGTGCCAGCAGTGAAGCTCCCGAAGGCCTCCATGGCTACACCTTC
>13|NA|TRBJ2-7|NA|TRBV5-1
CASSQGPANEQYF
TGCGCCAGCAGCCAGGGCCCTGCCAACGAGCAGTACTTC
>15|NA|TRBJ1-6|NA|TRBV19
CASSPTPGTNSPLHF
TGTGCCAGTAGTCCCACGCCGGGGACAAATTCACCCCTCCACTTT
>12|NA|TRBJ2-3|NA|TRBV28
CASSSSSYTQYF
TGTGCCAGCAGTTCCAGTTCGTATACGCAGTATTTT
>15|TRBD2|TRBJ2-5|NA|TRBV6-5
CASSGLAGVRETQYF
TGTGCCAGCAGCGGACTAGCGGGAGTACGGGAGACCCAGTACTTC
>14|NA|TRBJ1-1|NA|TRBV15
CATSRERTATEAFF
TGTGCCACCAGCCGCGAAAGGACCGCCACTGAAGCTTTCTTT
>15|NA|TRBJ2-1|few|TRBV9
CASSVVGRNYNEQFF
TGTGCCAGCAGCGTAGTAGGCAGAAACTACAATGAGCAGTTCTTC
>14|TRBD1|TRBJ1-6|NA|TRBV19
CASSINDRDSPLHF
TGTGCCAGTAGTATAAACGACAGGGACTCACCCCTCCACTTT
>12|NA|TRBJ2-2|once|TRBV5-1
CASTGNTGELFF
TGCGCCAGTACAGGGAACACCGGGGAGCTGTTTTTT
>13|NA|TRBJ2-1|NA|TRBV15
CATSRAGTNEQFF
TGTGCCACCAGCAGAGCTGGGACGAATGAGCAGTTCTTC
>14|NA|TRBJ2-7|NA|TRBV7-9
CASSLGGRWDEQYF
TGTGCCAGCAGCTTAGGGGGGCGGTGGGACGAGCAGTACTTC
>15|TRBD1|TRBJ2-1|NA|TRBV7-8
CASSFPGQDYNEQFF
TGTGCCAGCAGCTTTCCGGGACAGGATTACAATGAGCAGTTCTTC
>13|NA|TRBJ2-7|NA|TRBV24-1
CATSGSGTYEQYF
TGTGCCACCAGTGGATCAGGGACCTACGAGCAGTACTTC
>14|TRBD2|TRBJ2-7|NA|TRBV29-1
CSVEGLAGDYEQYF
TGCAGCGTTGAAGGACTAGCGGGAGACTACGAGCAGTACTTC
>11|NA|TRBJ1-1|NA|TRBV29-1
CSVERWTEAFF
TGCAGCGTTGAGCGCTGGACTGAAGCTTTCTTT
>15|NA|TRBJ2-5|NA|TRBV6-2/TRBV6-3
CASSYSNGMQETQYF
TGTGCCAGCAGTTACTCGAATGGCATGCAAGAGACCCAGTACTTC
>15|NA|TRBJ2-6|NA|TRBV2
CASSDRQGSANVLTF
TGTGCCAGCAGTGATCGTCAGGGGAGTGCCAACGTCCTGACTTTC
>12|NA|TRBJ1-1|NA|TRBV19
CASSMGSTEAFF
TGTGCCAGTAGTATGGGGAGCACTGAAGCTTTCTTT